Listed below are T cell receptor beta chains from one sample, sequenced in a study of blood T cell repertoires in COVID-19. Some clones are missing from TCRdb's copy, which holds only in-frame ones; the method was immunoSEQ multiplex PCR. Here the sample spans roughly 200,000 clones, 85% being singletons. The specimen was PBMCs or T cells enriched from blood (not recorded which). Every receptor here comes from a man aged 35 to 55 who had recovered from COVID-19. CDR3s include the opening cysteine and the closing phenylalanine or tryptophan. A D gene is named only where the DNA matches it firmly. Size values are once, few and many counts, or a class for expanded clones, and some rows have none.

abundance,d_gene,v_gene,j_gene,CDR3nt,CDR3aa
-,-,TRBV6-5,TRBJ1-2,TGTGCCAGCAGCCCCGGGATCCAACTAAACTATGGCTACACCTTC,CASSPGIQLNYGYTF
-,-,TRBV6-4,TRBJ1-2,TGTGCCAGCAAGAACTATAAAGAACCTAACTATGGCTACACCTTC,CASKNYKEPNYGYTF
-,-,TRBV28,TRBJ2-1,TGTGCCAGCAGCACAGGTATCCAACGCGAGCAGTTCTTC,CASSTGIQREQFF
-,-,TRBV27,TRBJ1-1,TGTGCCAGCAGATACAGAAGGGGAACTGAAGCTTTCTTT,CASRYRRGTEAFF
once,-,TRBV12-3/TRBV12-4,TRBJ2-7,TGTGCCAGCAGTCCACCCAGCGTCCACGAGCAGTACTTC,CASSPPSVHEQYF
-,TRBD1,TRBV4-3,TRBJ2-7,TGCGCCAGCAGCCATAAGGGGGCAGGATACGAGCAGTACTTC,CASSHKGAGYEQYF
-,TRBD1,TRBV9,TRBJ2-7,TGTGCCAGCAGCGTAGGAGGTTCAGGGGGCCTCAACGAGCAGTACTTC,CASSVGGSGGLNEQYF
-,TRBD1,TRBV28,TRBJ1-4,TGTGCCAGCTCTTCCGGGACAGGGAGTGAAAAACTGTTTTTT,CASSSGTGSEKLFF
-,-,TRBV18,TRBJ2-7,TGTGCCAGCTCACCCCGAGAAGTCAGGCGCCATGCCTACGAGCAGTACTTC,CASSPREVRRHAYEQYF
-,TRBD2,TRBV28,TRBJ2-7,TGTGCCAGCAGTTCGGGACTAGCGGGAGGTCCTTACGAGCAGTACTTC,CASSSGLAGGPYEQYF
-,-,TRBV4-3,TRBJ2-7,TGCGCCAGCAGCCAAGAGGCTGGCAGGTCCTACGAGCAGTACTTC,CASSQEAGRSYEQYF
-,-,TRBV4-2,TRBJ2-7,TGTGCCAGCAGCCAAGATCGAAACAGCTACGAGCAGTACTTC,CASSQDRNSYEQYF
-,TRBD1,TRBV11-3,TRBJ1-1,TGTGCCAGCAGCGAACCGGGACAGCAACCCACGATTCTTAGCACTGAAGCTTTCTTT,CASSEPGQQPTILSTEAFF
-,-,TRBV4-2,TRBJ1-6,TGTGCCAGCAGCCAAGATCCCCCCGGTGGTTCACCCCTCCACTTT,CASSQDPPGGSPLHF
-,TRBD2,TRBV30,TRBJ2-5,TGTGCCTGGACTTCGGGACTAGCGGGAGTCGTGGGAGAGACCCAGTACTTC,CAWTSGLAGVVGETQYF
-,-,TRBV11-2,TRBJ1-3,TGTGCCAGCAGCTTATCTATTTCTGGAAACACCATATATTTT,CASSLSISGNTIYF
-,-,TRBV2,TRBJ1-6,TGTGCCAGCAGGGACCCCATGGAGGTACATAATTCACCCCTCCACTTT,CASRDPMEVHNSPLHF
-,TRBD1,TRBV18,TRBJ1-2,TGTGCCAGCTCACCAGGACAGGGACAGTATGGCTACACCTTC,CASSPGQGQYGYTF
-,-,TRBV28,TRBJ2-1,TGTGCCAGCAGTTTGGAGGGGACGCCACGCGATGAGCAGTTCTTC,CASSLEGTPRDEQFF
-,-,TRBV9,TRBJ2-2,TGTGCCAGCAGCGCCTACGGGAGTTCCAACACCGGGGAGCTGTTTTTT,CASSAYGSSNTGELFF
-,-,TRBV4-2,TRBJ2-7,TGTGCCAGCAGCCAAGTCGATAGTTCCTACGAGCAGTACTTC,CASSQVDSSYEQYF
-,-,TRBV5-1,TRBJ1-2,TGCGCCAGCAGCTTGGAGATTTGGAACAGGCTGGCTCCCTATGGCTACACCTTC,CASSLEIWNRLAPYGYTF
-,TRBD1,TRBV19,TRBJ1-2,TGTGCCAGTAGTTCCACAGGGGGGTGGTACTATGGCTACACCTTC,CASSSTGGWYYGYTF
-,-,TRBV19,TRBJ1-2,TGTGCCAGTAGTATCTCTCGGGTGGGGGGCTATGGCTACACCTTC,CASSISRVGGYGYTF
-,TRBD1,TRBV7-3,TRBJ2-2,TGTGCCAGCAGCCCTAGGGACAGGGGTGGCACCGGGGAGCTGTTTTTT,CASSPRDRGGTGELFF
-,TRBD1,TRBV27,TRBJ2-7,TGTGCCAGCAGTTTCGGAAGGGGGCTCGAGCAGTACTTC,CASSFGRGLEQYF
once,-,TRBV11-2,TRBJ1-1,TGTGCCAGCAGCTTAGATTCGGTGAACACTGAAGCTTTCTTT,CASSLDSVNTEAFF
few,TRBD1,TRBV7-6,TRBJ2-3,TGTGCCAGCAGCTTCACAGGGACAGGGGAAACAGATACGCAGTATTTT,CASSFTGTGETDTQYF
many,-,TRBV6-2/TRBV6-3,TRBJ1-5,TGTGCCAGCAGTTACTCGGGGGCAAGGAGGAGACAGCCCCAGCATTTT,CASSYSGARRRQPQHF
-,-,TRBV30,TRBJ1-1,TGTGCCTGTTCTCTAGTGGTTGAAGCTTTCTTT,CACSLVVEAFF
-,TRBD2,TRBV7-9,TRBJ2-2,TGTGCCAGCAGCTTAGCTAGCGGGAGAAGCACCGGGGAGCTGTTTTTT,CASSLASGRSTGELFF
-,TRBD2,TRBV5-4,TRBJ2-1,TGTGCCAGCACCCCGAGCGGGAGTCTATACAATGAGCAGTTCTTC,CASTPSGSLYNEQFF
-,-,TRBV28,TRBJ2-7,TGTGCCAGCAGTTCATCCACCGGGGGAATCTCCTACGAGCAGTACTTC,CASSSSTGGISYEQYF
-,-,TRBV6-5,TRBJ1-6,TGTGCCAGCAGTTACTCGGCCAGGGTCGGATCACCCCTCCACTTT,CASSYSARVGSPLHF
-,-,TRBV27,TRBJ1-2,TGTGCCAGCAGTCGGATTGATATGGCAGGTGGCTACACCTTC,CASSRIDMAGGYTF
few,TRBD2,TRBV7-9,TRBJ2-7,TGTGCCAGCAGCCCTAGCGGGAGTCTCCACGAGCAGTACTTC,CASSPSGSLHEQYF
-,-,TRBV19,TRBJ2-1,TGTGCCACCACCACAGGGTTTAGTGAGCAGTTCTTC,CATTTGFSEQFF
-,-,TRBV13,TRBJ1-3,TGTGCCAGCACCGGCTCTGGAAACACCATATATTTT,CASTGSGNTIYF
few,TRBD1,TRBV19,TRBJ1-1,TGTGCCAGTAGTATGACAGGGGTTTCCCGCACTGAAGCTTTCTTT,CASSMTGVSRTEAFF
-,-,TRBV7-9,TRBJ1-6,TGTGCCATAGAGACTGGAAAAAGCTCCTATAATTCACCCCTCCACTTT,CAIETGKSSYNSPLHF